The 6 T cell receptor beta chains presented below share a single source sample, sequenced in a study of T-cell reconstitution after alpha-beta-depleted transplantation in children. The TCRbeta library was prepared with unique molecular identifiers. One entry per CDR3 protein results from TCRdb running MiXCR on the PCR reads. Here the sample spans about 610,000 distinct CDR3 sequences, about 10% being singletons. The sample consisted of PBMCs from the stem cell graft donor, taken from the stem cell graft. Source of these receptors: a human donor who donated a stem cell graft to a child with acute myeloid leukemia.

At least ten counts were recorded for this clonotype. The chain has TRBV20-1 and TRBJ2-3, with 8 bases that match TRBD1. Unmatched junction bases numbered 12, after V lost 6 bases and J lost 4 bases. Looked up from germline, CDR1 is DFQATT and CDR2 is SNEGSKA (reference sequence). The CDR3 extends over 15 amino acids. The CDR3 spells CSALLSRGRADTQYF. DNA of the CDR3: TGCAGTGCCCTCCTATCCAGGGGGCGGGCAGATACGCAGTATTTT.

The V and J genes are TRBV20-1 and TRBJ2-7; D call uncertain. Germline loops: CDR1 DFQATT, CDR2 SNEGSKA (reference sequence). Trimming took off 0 bases at V and 0 bases at J, with 9 bases between the two ends. The CDR3 runs to 14 residues. The DNA of the CDR3 is TGCAGTGCTAGAGATCCTGGCGTCTCCTACGAGCAGTACTTC. Translating gives CSARDPGVSYEQYF.

This clonotype appeared many times. This chain joins TRBV4-2 and TRBJ2-2; 11 bases line up with TRBD2. Per germline, CDR1 LGHNA and CDR2 YNFKEQ. With V trimmed by 4 bases and J by 5 bases, 15 bases remained unmatched. The CDR3 runs to 19 residues. As DNA, the CDR3 is TGTGCCAGCAGCCCTCTTGGGAGAACTAGCGGGAGCAAAACCGGGGAGCTGTTTTTT. Its protein product is CASSPLGRTSGSKTGELFF.

This clonotype was recorded at least ten times. The chain recombines TRBV29-1 with TRBJ2-7; TRBD2 might be the D (7 bases). The germline CDR1 and CDR2 sequences are SQVTM and ANQGSEA. V lost 0 bases and J 5 bases, leaving 14 bases between the germline ends. The CDR3 consists of 14 residues. The DNA for the CDR3 is TGCAGCGTTGAAGATCGTGGAGGGGGGGACGAGCAGTACTTC. Its protein product is CSVEDRGGGDEQYF.

This clonotype was observed a few times. V gene TRBV20-1 combines with J gene TRBJ2-1; TRBD2 matches 10 bases. With 5 bases clipped from V and 7 bases from J, the junction kept 8 bases outside the gene matches. CDR3 size: 14 residues. Looked up from germline, CDR1 is DFQATT and CDR2 is SNEGSKA (reference sequence). The CDR3 loop is CSASLGLAENEQFF. The CDR3 nucleotides are TGCAGTGCTTCTCTCGGACTAGCGGAGAATGAGCAGTTCTTC.

This clonotype came up a few times. The chain uses TRBV30 and TRBJ2-1; D not resolved. Germline V gene sequence: CDR1 GTSNPN, CDR2 SVGIG (reference sequence). The CDR3 spans 14 residues. V was clipped by 1 base and J by 8 bases, with 15 bases between them. CDR3 residues: CAWSAALGPDEQFF. In DNA, the CDR3 is TGTGCCTGGAGTGCAGCCCTTGGACCCGATGAGCAGTTCTTC.